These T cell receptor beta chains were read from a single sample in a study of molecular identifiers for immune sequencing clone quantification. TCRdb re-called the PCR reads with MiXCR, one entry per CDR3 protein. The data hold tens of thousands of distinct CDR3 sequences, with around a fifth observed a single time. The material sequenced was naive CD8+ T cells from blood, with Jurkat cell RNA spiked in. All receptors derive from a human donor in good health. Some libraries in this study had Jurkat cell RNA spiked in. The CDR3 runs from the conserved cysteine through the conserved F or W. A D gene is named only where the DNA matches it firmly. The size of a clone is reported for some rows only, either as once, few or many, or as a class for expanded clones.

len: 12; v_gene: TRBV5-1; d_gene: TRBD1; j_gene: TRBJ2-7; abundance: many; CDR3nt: TGCGCCAGTGGGACAGGGGGCAGCGAGCAGTACTTC; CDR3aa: CASGTGGSEQYF
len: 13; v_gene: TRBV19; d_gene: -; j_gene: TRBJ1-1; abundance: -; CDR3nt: TGTGCCAGTAGTATAAGTGAGAACACTGAAGCTTTCTTT; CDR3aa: CASSISENTEAFF
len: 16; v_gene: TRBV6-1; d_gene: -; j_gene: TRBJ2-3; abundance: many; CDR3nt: TGTGCCAGCAGTGACTTGTGGGGGACTAGCACAGATACGCAGTATTTT; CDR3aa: CASSDLWGTSTDTQYF
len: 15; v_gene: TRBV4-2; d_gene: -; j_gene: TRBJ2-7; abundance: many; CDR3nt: TGTGCCAGCAGCCAGTACGCCTCGGCAGGCTACGAGCAGTACTTC; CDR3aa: CASSQYASAGYEQYF
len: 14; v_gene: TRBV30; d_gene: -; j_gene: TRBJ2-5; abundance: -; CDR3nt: TGTGCCTGGAGTGTACAGACCAGTGAAGAGACCCAGTACTTC; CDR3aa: CAWSVQTSEETQYF
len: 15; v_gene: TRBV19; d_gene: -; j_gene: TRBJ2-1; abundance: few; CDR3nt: TGTGCCAGTAGTGACCCGGGGTACTCCTACAATGAGCAGTTCTTC; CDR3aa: CASSDPGYSYNEQFF
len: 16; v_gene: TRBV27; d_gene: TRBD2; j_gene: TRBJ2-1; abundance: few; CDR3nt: TGTGCCAGCAGTTCGGGACTAGCGGGATTTTACAATGAGCAGTTCTTC; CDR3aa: CASSSGLAGFYNEQFF
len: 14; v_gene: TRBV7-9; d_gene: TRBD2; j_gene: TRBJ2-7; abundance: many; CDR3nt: TGTGCCAGCAGCGTAGCGGGTCTCCCCGGCGAGCAGTACTTC; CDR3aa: CASSVAGLPGEQYF
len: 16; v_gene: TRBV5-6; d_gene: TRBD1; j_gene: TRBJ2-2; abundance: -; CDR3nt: TGTGCCAGCAGCCCGTCCGGGACAGGGGGGACCGGGGAGCTGTTTTTT; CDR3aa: CASSPSGTGGTGELFF
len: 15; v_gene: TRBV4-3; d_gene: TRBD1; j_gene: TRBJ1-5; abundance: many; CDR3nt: TGCGCCAGCAGCCAGGACAGGGGTAGCAATCAGCCCCAGCATTTT; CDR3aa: CASSQDRGSNQPQHF
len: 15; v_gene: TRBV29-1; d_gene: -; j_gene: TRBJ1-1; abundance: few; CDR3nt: TGCAGCGTTGAAGATAAGGGACACCTGTTTACTGAAGCTTTCTTT; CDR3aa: CSVEDKGHLFTEAFF
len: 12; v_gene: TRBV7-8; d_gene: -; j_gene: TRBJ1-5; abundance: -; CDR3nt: TGTGCCAGCAGCGGAAGCAATCAGCCCCAGCATTTT; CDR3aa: CASSGSNQPQHF
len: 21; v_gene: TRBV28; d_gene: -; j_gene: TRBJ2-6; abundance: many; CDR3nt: TGTGCCAGCAGTCCGATCGCCGGGGCCCAGGATTTCTACTCTGGGGCCAACGTCCTGACTTTC; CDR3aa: CASSPIAGAQDFYSGANVLTF
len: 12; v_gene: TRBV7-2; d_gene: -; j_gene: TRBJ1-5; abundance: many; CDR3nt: TGTGCCAGCAGCTTGATGGGGCAGCCCCAGCATTTT; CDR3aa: CASSLMGQPQHF
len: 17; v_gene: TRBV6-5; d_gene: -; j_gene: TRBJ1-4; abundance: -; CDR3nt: TGTGCCAGCAGTCCCCTTGAGTTGGGGGGCGCTCAGGAAAAACTGTTTTTT; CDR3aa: CASSPLELGGAQEKLFF
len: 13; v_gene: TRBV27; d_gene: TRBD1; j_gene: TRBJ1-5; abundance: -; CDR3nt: TGTGCCAGCAGTTACAGGGGGGATCAGCCCCAGCATTTT; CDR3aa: CASSYRGDQPQHF
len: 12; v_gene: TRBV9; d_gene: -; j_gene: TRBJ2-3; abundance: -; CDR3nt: TGTGCCAGCAGCGTGGCGGCAGATACGCAGTATTTT; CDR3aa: CASSVAADTQYF
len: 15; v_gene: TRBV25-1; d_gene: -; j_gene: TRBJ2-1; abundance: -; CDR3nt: TGTGCCAGCAGTGAATTGAGACGGGGGCCCAATGAGCAGTTCTTC; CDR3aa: CASSELRRGPNEQFF
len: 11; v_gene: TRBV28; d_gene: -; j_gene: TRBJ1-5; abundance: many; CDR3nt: TGTGCCAGCAGTTTACGTCAGCCCCAGCATTTT; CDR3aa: CASSLRQPQHF
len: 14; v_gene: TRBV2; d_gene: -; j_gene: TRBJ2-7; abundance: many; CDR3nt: TGTGCCAGCAGTGACACAGACCCGGCCTACGAGCAGTACTTC; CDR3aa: CASSDTDPAYEQYF
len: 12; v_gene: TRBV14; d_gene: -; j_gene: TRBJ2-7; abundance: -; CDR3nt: TGTGCCAGCAGCCAACTGACCTACGAGCAGTACTTC; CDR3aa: CASSQLTYEQYF
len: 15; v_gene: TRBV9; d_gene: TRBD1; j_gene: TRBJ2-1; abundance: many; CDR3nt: TGTGCCAGCAGCGTACAGGGGGTATCCTACAATGAGCAGTTCTTC; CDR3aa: CASSVQGVSYNEQFF
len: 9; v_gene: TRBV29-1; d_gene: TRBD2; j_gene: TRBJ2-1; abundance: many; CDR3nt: TGCAGCCCCGGGACTAGCAAGTTCTTC; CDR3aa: CSPGTSKFF
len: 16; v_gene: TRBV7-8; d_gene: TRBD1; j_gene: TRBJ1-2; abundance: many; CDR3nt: TGTGCCAGCAGCTTAGTTGGACAGGGGGTCTACTATGGCTACACCTTC; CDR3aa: CASSLVGQGVYYGYTF
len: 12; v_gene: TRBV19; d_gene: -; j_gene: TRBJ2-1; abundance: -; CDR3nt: TGTGCCAGTAGGTTGGGGAAAAATGAGCAGTTCTTC; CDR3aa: CASRLGKNEQFF
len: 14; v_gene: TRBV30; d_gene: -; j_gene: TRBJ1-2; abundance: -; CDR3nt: TGTGCCTGGAGTCTTGACAGCCTTAACTATGGCTACACCTTC; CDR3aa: CAWSLDSLNYGYTF
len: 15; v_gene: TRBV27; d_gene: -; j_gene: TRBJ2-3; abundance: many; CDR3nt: TGTGCCAGCAGTTTAACGGGGGGCTTCACAGATACGCAGTATTTT; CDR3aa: CASSLTGGFTDTQYF
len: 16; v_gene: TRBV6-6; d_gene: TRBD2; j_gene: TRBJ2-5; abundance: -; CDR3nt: TGTGCCAGCAGTCGTCTTGGGACTAGCGGGCAAGAGACCCAGTACTTC; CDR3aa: CASSRLGTSGQETQYF
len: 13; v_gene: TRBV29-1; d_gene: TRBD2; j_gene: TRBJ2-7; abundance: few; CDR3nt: TGCAGCGGCTTAGCGGGAGGGCCAGACGAGCAGTACTTC; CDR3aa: CSGLAGGPDEQYF
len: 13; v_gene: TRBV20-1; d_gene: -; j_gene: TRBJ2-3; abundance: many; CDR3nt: TGCAGTGCTAGAAGCCCGCTCACAGATACGCAGTATTTT; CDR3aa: CSARSPLTDTQYF
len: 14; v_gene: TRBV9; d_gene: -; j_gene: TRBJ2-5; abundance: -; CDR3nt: TGTGCCAGCAGCCCTGATGGGGGGGCAAAGACCCAGTACTTC; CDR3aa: CASSPDGGAKTQYF
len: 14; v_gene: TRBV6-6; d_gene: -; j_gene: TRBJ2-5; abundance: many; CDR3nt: TGTGCCACCGTCGGGAATTCGTACCAAGAGACCCAGTACTTC; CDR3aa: CATVGNSYQETQYF
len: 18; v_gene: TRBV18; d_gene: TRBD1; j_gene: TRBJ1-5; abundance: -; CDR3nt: TGTGCCAGCTCACCAAACCCGGGACAGGGGTATAGCAATCAGCCCCAGCATTTT; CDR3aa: CASSPNPGQGYSNQPQHF
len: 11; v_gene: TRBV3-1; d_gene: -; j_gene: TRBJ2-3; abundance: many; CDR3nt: TGTGCCAGCAGAAGCACAGATACGCAGTATTTT; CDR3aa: CASRSTDTQYF
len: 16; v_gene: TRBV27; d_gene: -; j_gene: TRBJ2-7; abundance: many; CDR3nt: TGTGCCAGCAGGACAATCCTAGGGAGCTCACCGGACGAGCAGTACTTC; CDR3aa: CASRTILGSSPDEQYF
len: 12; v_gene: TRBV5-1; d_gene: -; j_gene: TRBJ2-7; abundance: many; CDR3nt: TGCGCCAGCTCGACTCACGCTGGGGAGCAGTACTTC; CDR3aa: CASSTHAGEQYF
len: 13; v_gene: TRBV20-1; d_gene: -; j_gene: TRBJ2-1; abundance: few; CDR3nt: TGCAGTGCCGAGGACTCCGTCTACAATGAGCAGTTCTTC; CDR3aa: CSAEDSVYNEQFF
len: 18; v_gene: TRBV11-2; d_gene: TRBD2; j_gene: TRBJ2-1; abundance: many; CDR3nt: TGTGCCAGCAGCCCGTCCCTAAGCGGGGGGAGCTCCTACAATGAGCAGTTCTTC; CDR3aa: CASSPSLSGGSSYNEQFF
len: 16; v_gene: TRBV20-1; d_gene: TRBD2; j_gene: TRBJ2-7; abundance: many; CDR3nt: TGCAGTGCTAGACTTAATGTGCTAGCGGATGCCTACGAGCAGTACTTC; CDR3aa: CSARLNVLADAYEQYF